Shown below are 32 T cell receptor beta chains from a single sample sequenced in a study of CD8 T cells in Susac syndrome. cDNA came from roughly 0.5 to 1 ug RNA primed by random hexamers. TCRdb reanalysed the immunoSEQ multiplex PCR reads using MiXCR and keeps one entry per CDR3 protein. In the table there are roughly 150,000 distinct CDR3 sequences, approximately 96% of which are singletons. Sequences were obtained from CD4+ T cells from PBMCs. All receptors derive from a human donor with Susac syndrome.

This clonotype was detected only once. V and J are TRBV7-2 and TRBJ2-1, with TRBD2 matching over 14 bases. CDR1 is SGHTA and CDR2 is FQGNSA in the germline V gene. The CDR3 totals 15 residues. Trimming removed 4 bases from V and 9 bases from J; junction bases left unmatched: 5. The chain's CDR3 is CASSSTSGGAIEQFF. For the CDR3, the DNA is TGTGCCAGCAGCTCGACTAGCGGGGGGGCTATTGAGCAGTTCTTC.

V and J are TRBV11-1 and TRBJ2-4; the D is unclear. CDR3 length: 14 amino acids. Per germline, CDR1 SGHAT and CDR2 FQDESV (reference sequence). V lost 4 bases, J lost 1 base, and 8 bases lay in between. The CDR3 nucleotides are TGTGCCAGCAGCTCCACCAGGGCCAAAAACATTCAGTACTTC. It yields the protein CASSSTRAKNIQYF.

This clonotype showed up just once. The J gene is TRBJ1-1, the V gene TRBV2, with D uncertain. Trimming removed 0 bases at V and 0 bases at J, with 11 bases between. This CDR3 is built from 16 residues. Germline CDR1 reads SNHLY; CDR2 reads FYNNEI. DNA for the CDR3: TGTGCCAGCAGTGAAGCTCGACTTGAGCTGAACACTGAAGCTTTCTTT. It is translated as CASSEARLELNTEAFF.

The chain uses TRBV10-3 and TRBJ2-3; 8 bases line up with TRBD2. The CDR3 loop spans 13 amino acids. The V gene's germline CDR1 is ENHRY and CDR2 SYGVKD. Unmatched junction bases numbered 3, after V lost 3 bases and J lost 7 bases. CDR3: CAISERGGYTQYF. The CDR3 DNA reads TGTGCCATCAGTGAACGGGGGGGTTATACGCAGTATTTT.

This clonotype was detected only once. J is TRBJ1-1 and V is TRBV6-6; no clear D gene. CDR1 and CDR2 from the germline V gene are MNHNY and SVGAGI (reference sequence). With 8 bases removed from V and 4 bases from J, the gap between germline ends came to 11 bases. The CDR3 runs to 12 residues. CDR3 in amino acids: CASGRGITEAFF. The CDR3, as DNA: TGTGCCAGCGGTCGAGGGATCACTGAAGCTTTCTTT.

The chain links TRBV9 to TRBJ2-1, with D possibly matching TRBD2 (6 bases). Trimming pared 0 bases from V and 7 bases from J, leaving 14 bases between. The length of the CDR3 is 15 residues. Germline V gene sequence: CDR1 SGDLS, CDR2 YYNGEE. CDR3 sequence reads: CASSVGFGGKNEQFF. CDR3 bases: TGTGCCAGCAGCGTAGGATTTGGGGGGAAGAATGAGCAGTTCTTC.

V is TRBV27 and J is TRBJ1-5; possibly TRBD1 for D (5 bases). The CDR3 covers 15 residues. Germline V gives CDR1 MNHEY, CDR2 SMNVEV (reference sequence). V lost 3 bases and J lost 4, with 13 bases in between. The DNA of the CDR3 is TGTGCCAGCAGTTTCATTGGGGACGGGAATCAGCCCCAGCATTTT. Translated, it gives CASSFIGDGNQPQHF.

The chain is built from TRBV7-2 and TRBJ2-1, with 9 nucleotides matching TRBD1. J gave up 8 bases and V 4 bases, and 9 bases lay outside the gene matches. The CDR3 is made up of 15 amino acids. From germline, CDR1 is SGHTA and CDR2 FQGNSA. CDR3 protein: CASSSTGTGSDEQFF. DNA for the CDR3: TGTGCCAGCAGCTCGACCGGGACAGGGTCGGATGAGCAGTTCTTC.

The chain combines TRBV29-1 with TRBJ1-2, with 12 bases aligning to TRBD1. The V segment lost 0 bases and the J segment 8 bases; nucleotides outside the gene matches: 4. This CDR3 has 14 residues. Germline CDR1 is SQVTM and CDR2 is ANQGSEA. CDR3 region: CSVEEGTGGAGYTF. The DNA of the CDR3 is TGCAGCGTTGAAGAGGGGACAGGGGGCGCCGGCTACACCTTC.

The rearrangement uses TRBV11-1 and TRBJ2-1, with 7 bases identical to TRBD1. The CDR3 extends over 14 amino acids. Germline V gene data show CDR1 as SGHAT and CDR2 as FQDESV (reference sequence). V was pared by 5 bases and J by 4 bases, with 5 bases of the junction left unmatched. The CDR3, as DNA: TGTGCCAGCAGCCCCCTGACAGGGTACAATGAGCAGTTCTTC. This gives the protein CASSPLTGYNEQFF.

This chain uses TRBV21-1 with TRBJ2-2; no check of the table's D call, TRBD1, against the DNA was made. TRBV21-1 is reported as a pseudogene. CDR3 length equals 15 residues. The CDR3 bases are TGTGCCAGCAGCAAGGGGGGGCCCGGTGCCGGGGAGCTGTTTTTT. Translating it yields CASSKGGPGAGELFF.

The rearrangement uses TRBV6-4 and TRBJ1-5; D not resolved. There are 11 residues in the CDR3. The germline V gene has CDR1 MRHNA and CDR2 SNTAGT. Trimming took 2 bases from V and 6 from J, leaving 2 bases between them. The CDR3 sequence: CASSDGQPQHF. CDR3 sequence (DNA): TGTGCCAGCAGTGACGGTCAGCCCCAGCATTTT.

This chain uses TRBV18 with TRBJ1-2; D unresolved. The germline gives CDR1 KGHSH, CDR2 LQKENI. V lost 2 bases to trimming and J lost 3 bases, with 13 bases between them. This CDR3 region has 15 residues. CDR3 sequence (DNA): TGTGCCAGCTCACCAGTCCCCGCGGTGGACTATGGCTACACCTTC. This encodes CASSPVPAVDYGYTF.

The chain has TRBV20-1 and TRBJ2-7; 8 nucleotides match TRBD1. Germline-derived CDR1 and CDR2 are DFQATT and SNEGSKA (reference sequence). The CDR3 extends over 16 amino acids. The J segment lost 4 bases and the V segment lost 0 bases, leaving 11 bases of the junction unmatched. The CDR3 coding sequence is TGCAGTGCTAGAGAAGTCCGGGACAGGAGGACTTACGAGCAGTACTTC. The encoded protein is CSAREVRDRRTYEQYF.

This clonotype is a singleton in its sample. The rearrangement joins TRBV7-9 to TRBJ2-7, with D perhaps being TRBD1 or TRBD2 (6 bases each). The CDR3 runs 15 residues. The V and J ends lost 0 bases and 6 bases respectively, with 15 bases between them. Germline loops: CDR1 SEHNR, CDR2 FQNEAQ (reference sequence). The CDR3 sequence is CASSLATPGGGEQYF. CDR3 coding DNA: TGTGCCAGCAGCTTAGCGACCCCCGGGGGCGGCGAGCAGTACTTC. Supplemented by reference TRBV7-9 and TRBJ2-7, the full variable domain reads DTGVSQNPRHKITKRGQNVTFRCDPISEHNRLYWYRQTLGQGPEFLTYFQNEAQLEKSRLLSDRFSAERPKGSFSTLEIQRTEQGDSAMYLCASSLATPGGGEQYFGPGTRLTVT.

CDR3 sequence (DNA): TGTGCCAGCAGTGGGGACACCTACGAGCAGTACTTC. It is translated as CASSGDTYEQYF. V and J are TRBV25-1 and TRBJ2-7; TRBD1 might be the D (6 bases). This CDR3 is built from 12 residues. The germline V and J ends were trimmed by 4 bases and 2 bases, with 6 bases remaining between them. Germline CDR1 is MGHDK and CDR2 is SYGVNS.

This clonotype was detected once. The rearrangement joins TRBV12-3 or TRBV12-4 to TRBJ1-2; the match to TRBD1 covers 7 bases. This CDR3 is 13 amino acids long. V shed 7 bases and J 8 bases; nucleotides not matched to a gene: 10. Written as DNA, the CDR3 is TGTGCCAGCACAAAACGACAGGGCGGCGGCTACACCTTC. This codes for CASTKRQGGGYTF.

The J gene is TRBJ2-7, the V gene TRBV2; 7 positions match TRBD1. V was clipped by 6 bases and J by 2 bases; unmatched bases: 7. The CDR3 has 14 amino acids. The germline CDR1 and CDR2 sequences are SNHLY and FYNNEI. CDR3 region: CASRPGQLTYEQYF. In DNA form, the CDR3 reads TGTGCCAGCAGGCCGGGACAGCTCACCTACGAGCAGTACTTC.

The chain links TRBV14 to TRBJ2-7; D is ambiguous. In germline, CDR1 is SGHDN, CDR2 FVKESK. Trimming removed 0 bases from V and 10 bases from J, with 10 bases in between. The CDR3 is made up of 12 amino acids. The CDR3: CASSQDRERQYF. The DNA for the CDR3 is TGTGCCAGCAGCCAAGATAGAGAACGACAGTACTTC.

CDR3 sequence reads: CSVPRQGIFREQFF. The CDR3 nucleotides read TGCAGCGTCCCTAGACAGGGAATCTTTCGTGAGCAGTTCTTC. The rearrangement links TRBV29-1 to TRBJ2-1, with 7 bases aligning to TRBD1. This CDR3 is 14 amino acids long. Germline values: CDR1 SQVTM, CDR2 ANQGSEA. V lost 6 bases to trimming and J lost 9 bases; unmatched junction nucleotides: 14.

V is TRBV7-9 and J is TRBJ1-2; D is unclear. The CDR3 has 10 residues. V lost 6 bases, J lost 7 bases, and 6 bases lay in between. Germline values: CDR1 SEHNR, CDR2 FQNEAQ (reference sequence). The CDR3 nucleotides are TGTGCCAGCAGACAGCTTGGCTACACCTTC. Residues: CASRQLGYTF.

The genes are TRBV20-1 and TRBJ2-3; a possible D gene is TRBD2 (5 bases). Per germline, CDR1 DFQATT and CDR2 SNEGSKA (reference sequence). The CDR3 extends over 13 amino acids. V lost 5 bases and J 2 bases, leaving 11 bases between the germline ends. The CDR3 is CSAGGSFTDTQYF. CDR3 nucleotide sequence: TGCAGTGCTGGCGGGTCCTTCACAGATACGCAGTATTTT.

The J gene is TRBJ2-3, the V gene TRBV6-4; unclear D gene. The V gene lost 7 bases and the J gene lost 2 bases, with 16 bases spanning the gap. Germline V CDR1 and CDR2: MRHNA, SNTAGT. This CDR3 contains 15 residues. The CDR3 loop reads CASNPDLLHTDTQYF. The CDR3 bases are TGTGCCAGCAACCCAGACTTACTACACACAGATACGCAGTATTTT.

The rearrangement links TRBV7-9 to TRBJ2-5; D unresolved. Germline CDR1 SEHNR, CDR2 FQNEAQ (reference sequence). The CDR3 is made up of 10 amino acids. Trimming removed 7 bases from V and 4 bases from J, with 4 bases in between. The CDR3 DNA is TGTGCCAGCAATGGAGAGACCCAGTACTTC. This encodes CASNGETQYF. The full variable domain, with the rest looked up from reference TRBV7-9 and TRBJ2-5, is DTGVSQNPRHKITKRGQNVTFRCDPISEHNRLYWYRQTLGQGPEFLTYFQNEAQLEKSRLLSDRFSAERPKGSFSTLEIQRTEQGDSAMYLCASNGETQYFGPGTRLLVL.

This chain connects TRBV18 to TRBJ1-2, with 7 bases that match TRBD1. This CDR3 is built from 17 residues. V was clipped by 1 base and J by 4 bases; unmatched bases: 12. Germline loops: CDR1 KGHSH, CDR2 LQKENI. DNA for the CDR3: TGTGCCAGCTCACCACGCCAAACAGGGGCCCTTACCTATGGCTACACCTTC. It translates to CASSPRQTGALTYGYTF.

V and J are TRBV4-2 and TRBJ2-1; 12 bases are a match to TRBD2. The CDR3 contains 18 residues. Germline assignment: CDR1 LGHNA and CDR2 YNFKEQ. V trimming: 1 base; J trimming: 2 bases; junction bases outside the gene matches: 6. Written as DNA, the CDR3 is TGTGCCAGCAGCCAAGGGCTAGCGGGGGGGCAGACCTACAATGAGCAGTTCTTC. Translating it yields CASSQGLAGGQTYNEQFF.

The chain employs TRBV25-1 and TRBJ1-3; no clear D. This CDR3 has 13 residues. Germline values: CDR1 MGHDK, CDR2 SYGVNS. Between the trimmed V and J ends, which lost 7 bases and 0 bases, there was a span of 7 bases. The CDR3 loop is CASMSGSGNTIYF. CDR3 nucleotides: TGTGCCAGCATGTCGGGCTCTGGAAACACCATATATTTT. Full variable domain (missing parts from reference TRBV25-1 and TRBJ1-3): EADIYQTPRYLVIGTGKKITLECSQTMGHDKMYWYQQDPGMELHLIHYSYGVNSTEKGDLSSESTVSRIRTEHFPLTLESARPSHTSQYLCASMSGSGNTIYFGEGSWLTVV.

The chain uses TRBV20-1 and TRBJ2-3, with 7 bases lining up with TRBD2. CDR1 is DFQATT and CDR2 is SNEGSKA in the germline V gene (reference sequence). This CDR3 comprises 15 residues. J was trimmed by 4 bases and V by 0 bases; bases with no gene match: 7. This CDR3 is CSARDRLGRADTQYF. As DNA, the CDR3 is TGCAGTGCTAGAGACCGACTAGGGAGGGCAGATACGCAGTATTTT.

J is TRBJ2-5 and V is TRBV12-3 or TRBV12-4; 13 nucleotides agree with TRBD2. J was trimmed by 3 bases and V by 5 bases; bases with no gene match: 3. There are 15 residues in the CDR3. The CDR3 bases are TGTGCCAGCAGTGGGGGACTAGCGGGGAAAGAGACCCAGTACTTC. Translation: CASSGGLAGKETQYF.

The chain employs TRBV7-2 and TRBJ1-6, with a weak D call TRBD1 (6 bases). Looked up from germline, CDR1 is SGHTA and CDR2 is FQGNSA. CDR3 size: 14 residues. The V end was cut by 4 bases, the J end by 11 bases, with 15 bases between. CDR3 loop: CASSSTGPETPLHF. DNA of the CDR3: TGTGCCAGCAGCTCGACAGGCCCGGAGACACCCCTCCACTTT.

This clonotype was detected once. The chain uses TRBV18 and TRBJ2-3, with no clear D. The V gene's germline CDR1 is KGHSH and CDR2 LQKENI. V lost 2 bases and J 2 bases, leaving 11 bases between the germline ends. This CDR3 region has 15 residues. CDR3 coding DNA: TGTGCCAGCTCACCAATCGACCCCCTCACAGATACGCAGTATTTT. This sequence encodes CASSPIDPLTDTQYF.

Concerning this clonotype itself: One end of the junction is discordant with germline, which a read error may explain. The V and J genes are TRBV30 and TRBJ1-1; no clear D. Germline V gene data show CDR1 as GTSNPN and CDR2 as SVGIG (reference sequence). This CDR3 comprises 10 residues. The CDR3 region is CCCGNTEAFF. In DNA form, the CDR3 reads TGCTGCTGTGGGAACACTGAAGCTTTCTTT.